One and the same sample provided the 31 T cell receptor beta chains below, sequenced in a study of blood T cell repertoires in COVID-19. Libraries were prepared by immunoSEQ multiplex PCR; TCRdb keeps only in-frame clonotypes and omits some of them. The sample carries 170,000 or so clones, around nine tenths recorded once. Specimen: peripheral blood. These receptors came from a woman between 18 and 29 years old who had recovered from COVID-19.

J is TRBJ2-1 and V is TRBV19; D gene ambiguous. The CDR3 has 15 residues. V lost 3 bases and J 3 bases, leaving 12 bases between the germline ends. The germline CDR1 and CDR2 sequences are LNHDA and SQIVND (reference sequence). As DNA, the CDR3 is TGTGCCAGTAGTATCTCTGGAGAAGGCTACAATGAGCAGTTCTTC. This encodes CASSISGEGYNEQFF.

V usage is TRBV19 and J usage is TRBJ1-6, with TRBD1 identical over 7 bases. The CDR3 extends over 15 amino acids. Germline lookup yields CDR1 LNHDA and CDR2 SQIVND (reference sequence). V shed 10 bases, J shed 5 bases, and the junction held 11 bases outside the gene matches. The CDR3 bases are TGTGCCACCTCCCCCGGGACAGTGAATAATTCACCCCTCCACTTT. Amino acids: CATSPGTVNNSPLHF.

Comment on this clone: Other DNA sequences within the sample encode an identical CDR3. V and J are TRBV9 and TRBJ2-2; 8 bases match TRBD2. V dropped 0 bases and J dropped 0; count of bases not matched to a gene: 1. This CDR3 spans 16 amino acids. Germline CDR1 SGDLS, CDR2 YYNGEE. In nucleotides, the CDR3 is TGTGCCAGCAGCGTAGTCGGGGGGGCGAACACCGGGGAGCTGTTTTTT. It translates to CASSVVGGANTGELFF. Full variable domain (missing parts from reference TRBV9 and TRBJ2-2): DSGVTQTPKHLITATGQRVTLRCSPRSGDLSVYWYQQSLDQGLQFLIQYYNGEERAKGNILERFSAQQFPDLHSELNLSSLELGDSALYFCASSVVGGANTGELFFGEGSRLTVL.

This chain uses TRBV3-1 (or the pseudogene TRBV3-2) with TRBJ1-3; no reliable D call. CDR3 length equals 13 residues. The germline V and J ends were trimmed by 4 bases and 4 bases, with 8 bases remaining between them. CDR1 and CDR2 (germline): LGHDT, YNNKEL (reference sequence). CDR3 in amino acids: CASSPFAGNTIYF. The DNA of the CDR3 is TGTGCCAGCAGCCCATTCGCGGGAAACACCATATATTTT.

V gene TRBV19 combines with J gene TRBJ1-3; TRBD1 matches 7 bases. V shed 6 bases, J shed 4 bases, and the junction held 9 bases outside the gene matches. CDR3 length: 15 residues. The germline V gene encodes CDR1 LNHDA and CDR2 SQIVND (reference sequence). The CDR3 DNA follows: TGTGCCAGTAGGCACTCGGGGACAGCCGGAAACACCATATATTTT. It encodes CASRHSGTAGNTIYF.

A single count supports this clone. The chain carries TRBV13 and TRBJ2-1, with 7 nucleotides matching TRBD1. Germline V gives CDR1 PRHDT, CDR2 FYEKMQ (reference sequence). CDR3 size: 17 residues. V gave up 2 bases and J gave up 12 bases; unmatched junction bases: 19. CDR3 nucleotide sequence: TGTGCCAGCAGCTTAATAGGGGGCGGGCTAGATTACGCCGGGCAGTTCTTC. This encodes CASSLIGGGLDYAGQFF.

V gene TRBV2 combines with J gene TRBJ2-3, with a possible D match to TRBD2 (6 bases). Per the germline V gene, CDR1 is SNHLY and CDR2 is FYNNEI. The V end was cut by 3 bases, the J end by 4 bases, with 14 bases between. The CDR3 is 15 amino acids. CDR3 residues: CASSEDGGSSDTQYF. The CDR3 DNA reads TGTGCCAGCAGTGAGGATGGGGGGAGCTCAGATACGCAGTATTTT. Drawing the rest from reference TRBV2 and TRBJ2-3, the complete variable domain is EPEVTQTPSHQVTQMGQEVILRCVPISNHLYFYWYRQILGQKVEFLVSFYNNEISEKSEIFDDQFSVERPDGSNFTLKIRSTKLEDSAMYFCASSEDGGSSDTQYFGPGTRLTVL.

The genes are TRBV4-1 and TRBJ2-1; 7 bases match TRBD2. The CDR3 is made up of 16 amino acids. V shed 1 base and J 3 bases; nucleotides not matched to a gene: 6. Germline V gene lookup returns CDR1 MGHRA and CDR2 YSYEKL. The chain's CDR3 is CASSQVQASGYNEQFF. CDR3 DNA sequence: TGCGCCAGCAGCCAAGTGCAGGCTAGCGGCTACAATGAGCAGTTCTTC.

This chain links TRBV7-9 with TRBJ1-1; D call uncertain. The CDR3 has 17 residues. Per germline, CDR1 SEHNR and CDR2 FQNEAQ (reference sequence). V dropped 0 bases and J dropped 1 base, with 15 bases sitting between them. CDR3 in DNA: TGTGCCAGCAGCTTAGCGAGTCGGTCCCTTGGGAACACTGAAGCTTTCTTT. This gives the protein CASSLASRSLGNTEAFF.

The chain couples TRBV15 to TRBJ2-7; 9 bases are a match to TRBD2. The CDR3 spans 14 residues. With 3 bases clipped from V and 3 bases from J, the junction kept 3 bases outside the gene matches. Germline CDR1 and CDR2: LNHNV and YYDKDF (reference sequence). CDR3 in DNA: TGTGCCACCAGCAGGGAGACTAGCGGCTACGAGCAGTACTTC. Protein: CATSRETSGYEQYF.

This chain connects TRBV7-6 to TRBJ2-1; 7 nucleotides match TRBD2. This CDR3 comprises 16 residues. V shed 5 bases, J shed 5 bases, and the junction held 12 bases outside the gene matches. Germline CDR1 reads SGHVS; CDR2 reads FNYEAQ. The CDR3 DNA follows: TGTGCCAGCAGCCTGATCGGAGCGGGGAAGAACAATGAGCAGTTCTTC. Translated: CASSLIGAGKNNEQFF. Drawing the rest from reference TRBV7-6 and TRBJ2-1, the complete variable domain is GAGVSQSPRYKVTKRGQDVALRCDPISGHVSLYWYRQALGQGPEFLTYFNYEAQQDKSGLPNDRFSAERPEGSISTLTIQRTEQRDSAMYRCASSLIGAGKNNEQFFGPGTRLTVL.

In this sample, this clone turned up a few times. V usage is TRBV5-4 and J usage is TRBJ2-1, with 12 nucleotides matching TRBD2. Germline CDR1 reads SGHNT; CDR2 reads YYREEE (reference sequence). This CDR3 is built from 18 residues. Germline trimming cut 4 bases from V and 0 bases from J; bases unmatched to any gene: 8. The CDR3, as DNA: TGTGCCAGCAGCCCGGGACTAGCGGGCTCCAGCTCCTACAATGAGCAGTTCTTC. Translated: CASSPGLAGSSSYNEQFF.

V usage is TRBV5-1 and J usage is TRBJ2-5; the D gene is possibly TRBD2 (5 bases). V was trimmed by 0 bases and J by 2 bases, leaving 8 bases between them. The CDR3 has 14 amino acids. Germline V lookup: CDR1 SGHRS, CDR2 YFSETQ. The CDR3, as DNA: TGCGCCAGCAGCTTGGATCGGACTCAAGAGACCCAGTACTTC. Residues: CASSLDRTQETQYF. The full variable domain, its missing parts supplied by reference TRBV5-1 and TRBJ2-5, is KAGVTQTPRYLIKTRGQQVTLSCSPISGHRSVSWYQQTPGQGLQFLFEYFSETQRNKGNFPGRFSGRQFSNSRSEMNVSTLELGDSALYLCASSLDRTQETQYFGPGTRLLVL.

The V and J genes are TRBV2 and TRBJ1-4, with D uncertain. Trimming left V 5 bases short and J 3 bases short, with 19 bases between. The CDR3 totals 17 residues. Germline V gene data show CDR1 as SNHLY and CDR2 as FYNNEI. The CDR3 nucleotides read TGTGCCAGCAGTCGGAGGGCCCTAGACCCTTCTAATGAAAAACTGTTTTTT. Encoded protein: CASSRRALDPSNEKLFF.

V gene TRBV7-2 combines with J gene TRBJ2-1; 13 nucleotides align to TRBD2. The CDR3 extends over 14 amino acids. Germline V gene data show CDR1 as SGHTA and CDR2 as FQGNSA. With V trimmed by 7 bases and J by 10 bases, 7 bases remained unmatched. The DNA for the CDR3 is TGTGCCAGCAACCCCGGGACTAGCGGGACAGAGCAGTTCTTC. This translates into CASNPGTSGTEQFF.

This clone has only one observation. The rearrangement links TRBV24-1 to TRBJ2-3; 8 nucleotides align to TRBD1. V lost 3 bases to trimming and J lost 2 bases; unmatched junction nucleotides: 12. Per the germline V gene, CDR1 is KGHDR and CDR2 is SFDVKD. This CDR3 comprises 18 residues. The CDR3 here is CATSDPHGRDRYTDTQYF. The DNA of the CDR3 is TGTGCCACCAGTGATCCCCATGGGCGGGACAGGTACACAGATACGCAGTATTTT.

In this sample, this clone turned up once. The rearrangement uses TRBV19 and TRBJ2-1; 8 bases match TRBD1. V shed 3 bases, J shed 4 bases, and the junction held 2 bases outside the gene matches. Looked up from germline, CDR1 is LNHDA and CDR2 is SQIVND (reference sequence). The CDR3 loop spans 14 amino acids. The CDR3 sequence: CASSIRTGYNEQFF. As DNA, the CDR3 is TGTGCCAGTAGTATCCGGACAGGGTACAATGAGCAGTTCTTC.

This rearrangement joins TRBV10-3 to TRBJ2-2, with 9 bases identical to TRBD1. The CDR3 loop spans 16 amino acids. After removal of 8 bases from V and 7 bases from J, the junction contained 14 bases not matched to a gene. Germline V gives CDR1 ENHRY, CDR2 SYGVKD. The CDR3 region has the DNA TGTGCCATCGCAACACCGGGACAGGGAAGGGGCGGGGAGCTGTTTTTT. Translated: CAIATPGQGRGGELFF.

The V and J genes are TRBV7-3 and TRBJ1-1; tentatively, D is TRBD1 (6 bases). Trimming removed 4 bases from V and 1 base from J, with 10 bases in between. The CDR3 has 14 residues. CDR1 and CDR2 (germline): SGHTA, FQGTGA. CDR3 amino acids: CASSSQGTNTEAFF. CDR3 DNA: TGTGCCAGCAGCTCACAGGGAACGAACACTGAAGCTTTCTTT.

The rearrangement uses TRBV12-3 or TRBV12-4 and TRBJ1-2; 7 bases fit TRBD1. Trimming took 7 bases from V and 7 from J; bases not matched to a gene: 9. This CDR3 has 13 amino acids. The CDR3 DNA reads TGTGCCAGCAAAACAGGGGCGTCGCGTGGCTACACCTTC. This encodes CASKTGASRGYTF.

The V and J genes are TRBV10-3 and TRBJ2-5; possibly TRBD2 for D (7 bases). The CDR3 is made up of 16 amino acids. Trimming shortened V by 0 bases and J by 2 bases, and 13 bases separated the two germline ends. In germline, CDR1 is ENHRY, CDR2 SYGVKD. CDR3 region: CAISESKGEGQETQYF. CDR3 bases: TGTGCCATCAGTGAGTCGAAGGGGGAGGGGCAAGAGACCCAGTACTTC.

CDR3 coding DNA: TGTGCCAGAAGCTTTGGGGGCCCGGGGAGCCGTTTTCTTAACTATGGCTACACCTTC. Translating it yields CARSFGGPGSRFLNYGYTF. V gene TRBV5-3 combines with J gene TRBJ1-2; TRBD1 is a possible D gene (6 bases). TRBV5-3 is flagged as an ORF with uncertain function. Trimming stripped 2 bases from V and 1 base from J, with 24 bases between. The CDR3 extends over 19 amino acids.

This chain links TRBV9 with TRBJ2-3; D perhaps matches TRBD2 (6 bases). Trimming shortened V by 4 bases and J by 4 bases, and 10 bases separated the two germline ends. The CDR3 runs 13 residues. From germline, CDR1 is SGDLS and CDR2 YYNGEE. CDR3 amino acids: CASSPGGPDTQYF. The CDR3 DNA reads as TGTGCCAGCAGCCCCGGAGGGCCAGATACGCAGTATTTT.

This sequence joins TRBV6-5 and TRBJ1-1, with 9 bases aligning to TRBD1. J lost 4 bases, V lost 2 bases, and 5 bases had no gene match. The CDR3 sequence is 15 residues long. Germline lookup yields CDR1 MNHEY and CDR2 SVGAGI. The CDR3 protein is CASSYEGQGTTEAFF. The CDR3 bases are TGTGCCAGCAGTTACGAAGGACAGGGGACCACTGAAGCTTTCTTT.

The chain has TRBV6-5 and TRBJ1-1; no clear D gene. V lost 2 bases, J lost 7 bases, and 14 bases lay in between. CDR3 length: 14 residues. Germline CDR1 is MNHEY and CDR2 is SVGAGI. The CDR3, as DNA: TGTGCCAGCAGTTACCCAGGCGGGCGTGGTGAAGCTTTCTTT. Its translation is CASSYPGGRGEAFF.

The rearrangement joins TRBV25-1 to TRBJ2-3; 8 nucleotides align to TRBD1. The ends lost 5 bases at V and 3 bases at J; junction bases unmatched: 7. This CDR3 spans 15 amino acids. CDR1 and CDR2 (germline): MGHDK, SYGVNS. CDR3 residues: CASSSGQGRTDTQYF. For the CDR3, the DNA is TGTGCCAGCAGTTCCGGACAGGGCCGGACAGATACGCAGTATTTT.

This chain connects TRBV7-6 to TRBJ2-5; a weak D match, TRBD1 (6 bases). CDR1 is SGHVS and CDR2 is FNYEAQ in the germline V gene. The CDR3 consists of 14 residues. Trimming took off 6 bases at V and 3 bases at J, with 14 bases between the two ends. The CDR3 loop reads CASRQPGHKETQYF. In DNA form, the CDR3 reads TGTGCCAGCAGGCAACCGGGACACAAAGAGACCCAGTACTTC.

CDR3 nucleotides: TGTGCCAGCAGCTTAGGCCGGGGGGCTAGGGCTAGCTCCTCCTATAAGCAGTACTTC. Protein: CASSLGRGARASSSYKQYF. This chain connects TRBV7-2 to TRBJ2-7; D possibly corresponds to TRBD2 (7 bases). V lost 1 base to trimming and J lost 8 bases, with 30 bases between them. There are 19 residues in the CDR3. Germline V gene data show CDR1 as SGHTA and CDR2 as FQGNSA.

The rearrangement uses TRBV5-1 and TRBJ1-2; D not resolved. CDR1 is SGHRS and CDR2 is YFSETQ in the germline V gene. CDR3 length equals 14 residues. V was pared by 1 base and J by 0 bases, with 7 bases between. The CDR3, as DNA: TGCGCCAGCAGCTTGAATCCCACTAACTATGGCTACACCTTC. It encodes CASSLNPTNYGYTF.

The V and J genes are TRBV5-4 and TRBJ2-2; D might be TRBD2 (6 bases). V dropped 1 base and J dropped 5 bases, with 9 bases sitting between them. The CDR3 runs 14 residues. Germline V gives CDR1 SGHNT, CDR2 YYREEE (reference sequence). The CDR3 loop reads CASSLPRGTGELFF. CDR3 DNA sequence: TGTGCCAGCAGCTTGCCACGGGGGACCGGGGAGCTGTTTTTT.

The chain employs TRBV18 and TRBJ2-5, with 7 bases matching TRBD1. J lost 3 bases, V lost 3 bases, and 1 base had no gene match. Germline V gene lookup returns CDR1 KGHSH and CDR2 LQKENI. The CDR3 covers 13 residues. The CDR3 DNA follows: TGTGCCAGCTCACCCCAGGGGGAAGAGACCCAGTACTTC. Amino acid sequence: CASSPQGEETQYF.